The 5 T cell receptor beta chains given below trace back to one sample, sequenced in a study of shared clonotypes between healthy human individuals. The repertoire was sequenced with immunoSEQ multiplex PCR; TCRdb's copy has only in-frame clones and lacks some. In the table there are about 680,000 clones, approximately 73% of which are singletons. Material: memory CD4+ T cells sorted from blood. The subset denotes: CD45RA-negative fraction. Receptors were obtained from a woman aged 30 to 39 in good health.

This clone was observed a handful of times. The chain couples TRBV5-1 to TRBJ2-7, with D hard to call. There are 14 residues in the CDR3. Germline assignment: CDR1 SGHRS and CDR2 YFSETQ. The ends were cut back, 6 bases at V and 4 bases at J, with 17 bases in the middle. CDR3 protein: CASNPTVGGYEQYF. CDR3 DNA sequence: TGCGCCAGCAATCCCACAGTGGGTGGGTACGAGCAGTACTTC.

The chain joins TRBV5-1 to TRBJ2-7, with D perhaps being TRBD1 or TRBD2 (5 bases each). V was shortened by 0 bases and J by 7 bases, with 17 bases between the two germline ends. Germline V gene sequence: CDR1 SGHRS, CDR2 YFSETQ. The CDR3 has 15 residues. Here the CDR3 reads CASSLVGPLEGEQYF. In DNA form, the CDR3 reads TGCGCCAGCAGCTTGGTGGGCCCCTTAGAGGGGGAGCAGTACTTC. Combining the CDR3 with reference TRBV5-1 and TRBJ2-7 gives the whole variable domain KAGVTQTPRYLIKTRGQQVTLSCSPISGHRSVSWYQQTPGQGLQFLFEYFSETQRNKGNFPGRFSGRQFSNSRSEMNVSTLELGDSALYLCASSLVGPLEGEQYFGPGTRLTVT.

The rearrangement uses TRBV5-1 and TRBJ2-5; unclear D gene. V was trimmed by 0 bases and J by 2 bases, leaving 11 bases between them. CDR3 length equals 15 residues. Germline CDR1 is SGHRS and CDR2 is YFSETQ. CDR3 in DNA: TGCGCCAGCAGCTTGGAAGGGAAAACACAAGAGACCCAGTACTTC. Its translation is CASSLEGKTQETQYF.

Note on this clone: A read error may explain this, as a much larger clone is one base away. The identical CDR3 is also encoded by other nucleotide sequences in the sample. The V gene is TRBV13, the J gene TRBJ1-2; 7 bases fit TRBD1. The V and J ends lost 2 bases and 3 bases, in that order; junction bases with no gene match: 0. This CDR3 contains 13 residues. Germline V gives CDR1 PRHDT, CDR2 FYEKMQ (reference sequence). In nucleotides, the CDR3 is TGTGCCAGCAGCTTACAGGGGGACTATGGCTACACCTTC. Its protein is CASSLQGDYGYTF.

This rearrangement joins TRBV6-1 to TRBJ1-5; no reliable D call. Between the trimmed V and J ends, which lost 2 bases and 11 bases, there was a span of 13 bases. This CDR3 is 13 amino acids long. Germline V gives CDR1 MNHNS, CDR2 SASEGT. CDR3: CASSERPLGAQHF. CDR3 nucleotides: TGTGCCAGCAGTGAAAGGCCACTCGGGGCCCAGCATTTT.